The clone carrying this TCR beta chain was recorded many times. As yet, its antigen is unknown. CDR3 size: 13 residues. The V gene lost 4 bases and the J gene lost 1 base, with 7 bases spanning the gap. From germline, CDR1 is SGHNT and CDR2 YENEEA. These data come from a study of T cells in Graves' hyperthyroidism and ophthalmopathy. Findings and caveats of the study: Stable hyperthyroidism was separated from ophthalmopathy by a model based on 13 V-J features. Ophthalmopathy was identified by the model a median around 6.3 months ahead of onset.

Patients showing uncontrolled infection, other autoimmune disease, pregnancy or lactation were ineligible. Amplified TCR beta CDR3 regions derived from RNA transcripts. HTBI primers drove first-round RT-PCR of the TCR CDR3. MiXCR, run by TCRdb on the multiplex PCR reads, gives a single entry per CDR3 protein. The table has about 770,000 distinct CDR3 sequences, roughly a sixth seen once. This TCR was sampled from a woman aged 45-65 years with Graves' hyperthyroidism that later progressed to Graves' ophthalmopathy. The genes are TRBV11-3 and TRBJ1-1; no reliable D call. Sequencing was performed on blood. CDR3 residues: CASSSSGNTEAFF. The CDR3 bases are TGTGCCAGCAGCTCCTCGGGGAACACTGAAGCTTTCTTT.